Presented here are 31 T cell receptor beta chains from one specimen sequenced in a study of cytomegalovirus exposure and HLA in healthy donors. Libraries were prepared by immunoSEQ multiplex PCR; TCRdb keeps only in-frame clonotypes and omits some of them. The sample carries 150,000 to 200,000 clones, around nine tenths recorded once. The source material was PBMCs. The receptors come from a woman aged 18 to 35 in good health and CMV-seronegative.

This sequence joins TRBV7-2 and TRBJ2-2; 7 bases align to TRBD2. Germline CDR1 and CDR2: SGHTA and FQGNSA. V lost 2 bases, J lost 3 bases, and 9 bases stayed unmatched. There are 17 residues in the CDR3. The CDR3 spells CASSLRPGRPYTGELFF. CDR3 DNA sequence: TGTGCCAGCAGCTTAAGACCCGGGAGGCCCTACACCGGGGAGCTGTTTTTT.

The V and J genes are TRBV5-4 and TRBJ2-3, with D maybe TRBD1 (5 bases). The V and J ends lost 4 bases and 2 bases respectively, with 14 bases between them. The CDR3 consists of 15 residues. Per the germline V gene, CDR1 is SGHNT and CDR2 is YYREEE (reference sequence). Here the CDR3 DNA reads TGTGCCAGCAGCCCGATGGGGCCCCTCACAGATACGCAGTATTTT. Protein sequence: CASSPMGPLTDTQYF. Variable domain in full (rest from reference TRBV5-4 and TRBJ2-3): ETGVTQSPTHLIKTRGQQVTLRCSSQSGHNTVSWYQQALGQGPQFIFQYYREEENGRGNFPPRFSGLQFPNYSSELNVNALELDDSALYLCASSPMGPLTDTQYFGPGTRLTVL.

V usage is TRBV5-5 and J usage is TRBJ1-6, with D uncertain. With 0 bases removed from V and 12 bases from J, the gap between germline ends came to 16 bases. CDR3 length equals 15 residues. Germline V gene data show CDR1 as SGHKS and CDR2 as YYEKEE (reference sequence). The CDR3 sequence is CASSLVPVGAKPLHF. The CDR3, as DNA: TGTGCCAGCAGCTTGGTACCCGTGGGCGCAAAACCCCTCCACTTT. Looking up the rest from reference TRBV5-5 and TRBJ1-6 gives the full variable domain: DAGVTQSPTHLIKTRGQQVTLRCSPISGHKSVSWYQQVLGQGPQFIFQYYEKEERGRGNFPDRFSARQFPNYSSELNVNALLLGDSALYLCASSLVPVGAKPLHFGNGTRLTVT.

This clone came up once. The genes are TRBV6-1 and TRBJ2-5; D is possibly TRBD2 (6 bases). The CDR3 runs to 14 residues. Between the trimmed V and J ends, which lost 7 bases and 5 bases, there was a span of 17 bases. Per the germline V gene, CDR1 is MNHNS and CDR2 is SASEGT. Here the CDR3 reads CASTGWTGGETQYF. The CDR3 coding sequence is TGTGCCAGCACCGGATGGACCGGGGGTGAGACCCAGTACTTC.

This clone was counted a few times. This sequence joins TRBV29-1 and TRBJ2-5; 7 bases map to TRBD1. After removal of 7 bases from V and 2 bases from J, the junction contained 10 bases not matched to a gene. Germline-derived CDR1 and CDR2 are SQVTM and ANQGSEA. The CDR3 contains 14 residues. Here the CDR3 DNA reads TGCAGCGCTAAACCTGGGGACAGTCAAGAGACCCAGTACTTC. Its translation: CSAKPGDSQETQYF. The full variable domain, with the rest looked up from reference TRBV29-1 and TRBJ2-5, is SAVISQKPSRDICQRGTSLTIQCQVDSQVTMMFWYRQQPGQSLTLIATANQGSEATYESGFVIDKFPISRPNLTFSTLTVSNMSPEDSSIYLCSAKPGDSQETQYFGPGTRLLVL.

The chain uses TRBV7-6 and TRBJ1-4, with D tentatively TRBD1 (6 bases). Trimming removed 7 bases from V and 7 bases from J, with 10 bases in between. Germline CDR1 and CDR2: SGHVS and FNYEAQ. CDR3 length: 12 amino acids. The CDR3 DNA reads TGTGCCAGCAAGGGGGAGGGTGAAAAACTGTTTTTT. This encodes CASKGEGEKLFF.

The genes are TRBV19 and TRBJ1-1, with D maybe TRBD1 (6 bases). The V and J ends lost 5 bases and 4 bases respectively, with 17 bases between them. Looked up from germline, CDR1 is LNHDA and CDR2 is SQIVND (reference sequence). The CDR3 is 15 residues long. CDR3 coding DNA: TGTGCCAGTAGTCTGGTAGACAGGCTATCCACTGAAGCTTTCTTT. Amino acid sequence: CASSLVDRLSTEAFF.

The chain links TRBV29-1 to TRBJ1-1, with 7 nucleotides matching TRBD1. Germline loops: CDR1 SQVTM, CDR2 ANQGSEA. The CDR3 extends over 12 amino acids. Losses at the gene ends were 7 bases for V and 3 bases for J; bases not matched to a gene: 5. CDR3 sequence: CSATQGDTEAFF. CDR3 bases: TGCAGCGCGACTCAGGGGGACACTGAAGCTTTCTTT. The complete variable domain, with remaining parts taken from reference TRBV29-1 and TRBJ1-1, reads SAVISQKPSRDICQRGTSLTIQCQVDSQVTMMFWYRQQPGQSLTLIATANQGSEATYESGFVIDKFPISRPNLTFSTLTVSNMSPEDSSIYLCSATQGDTEAFFGQGTRLTVV.

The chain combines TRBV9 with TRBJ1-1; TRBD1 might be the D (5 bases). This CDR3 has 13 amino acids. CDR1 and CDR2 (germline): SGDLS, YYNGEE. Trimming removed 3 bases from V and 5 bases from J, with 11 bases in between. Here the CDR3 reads CASSARGKTEAFF. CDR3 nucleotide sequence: TGTGCCAGCAGCGCTAGGGGAAAGACTGAAGCTTTCTTT.

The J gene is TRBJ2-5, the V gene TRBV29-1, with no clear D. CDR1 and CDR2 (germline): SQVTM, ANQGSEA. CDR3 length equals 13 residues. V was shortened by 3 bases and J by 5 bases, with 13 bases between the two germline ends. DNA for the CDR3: TGCAGCGTTGATCTTGTGGGCGCGGAGACCCAGTACTTC. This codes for CSVDLVGAETQYF.

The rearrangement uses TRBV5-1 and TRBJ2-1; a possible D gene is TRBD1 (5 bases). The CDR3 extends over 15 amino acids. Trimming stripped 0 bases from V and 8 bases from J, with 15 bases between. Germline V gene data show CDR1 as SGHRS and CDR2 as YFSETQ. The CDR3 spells CASSLEGLVSDEQFF. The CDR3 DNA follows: TGCGCCAGCAGCTTGGAGGGGCTAGTCAGCGATGAGCAGTTCTTC.

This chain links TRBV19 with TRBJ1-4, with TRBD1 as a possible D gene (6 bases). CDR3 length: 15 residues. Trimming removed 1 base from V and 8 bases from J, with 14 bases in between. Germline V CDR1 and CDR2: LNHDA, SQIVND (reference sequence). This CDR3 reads CASSIATGLEEKLFF. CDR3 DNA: TGTGCCAGTAGTATAGCCACAGGGCTGGAAGAAAAACTGTTTTTT.

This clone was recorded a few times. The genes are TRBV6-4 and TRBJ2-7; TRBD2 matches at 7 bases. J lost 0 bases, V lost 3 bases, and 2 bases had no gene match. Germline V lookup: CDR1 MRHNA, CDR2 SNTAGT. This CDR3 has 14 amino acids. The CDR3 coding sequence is TGTGCCAGCAGTGAGTTAGCGGGCTCCTACGAGCAGTACTTC. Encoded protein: CASSELAGSYEQYF.

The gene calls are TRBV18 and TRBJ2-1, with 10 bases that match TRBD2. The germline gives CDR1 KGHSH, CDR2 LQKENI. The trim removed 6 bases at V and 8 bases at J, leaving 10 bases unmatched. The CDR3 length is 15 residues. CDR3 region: CASSPGTGTSDEQFF. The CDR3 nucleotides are TGTGCCAGCTCCCCCGGTACCGGGACTAGCGATGAGCAGTTCTTC.

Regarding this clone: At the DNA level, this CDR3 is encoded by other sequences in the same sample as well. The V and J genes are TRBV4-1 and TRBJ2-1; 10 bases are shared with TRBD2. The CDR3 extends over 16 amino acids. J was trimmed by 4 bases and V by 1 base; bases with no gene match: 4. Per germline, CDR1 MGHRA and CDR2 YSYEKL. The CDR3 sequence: CASSQGRTSGYNEQFF. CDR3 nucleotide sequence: TGCGCCAGCAGCCAAGGCAGGACTAGCGGATACAATGAGCAGTTCTTC.

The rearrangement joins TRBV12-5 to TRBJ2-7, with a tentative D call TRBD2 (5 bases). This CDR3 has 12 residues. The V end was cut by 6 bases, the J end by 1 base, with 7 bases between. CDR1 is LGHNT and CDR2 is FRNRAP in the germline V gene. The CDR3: CASGRGSYEQYF. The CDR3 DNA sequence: TGTGCTAGTGGGAGAGGGTCCTACGAGCAGTACTTC.

The CDR3, as DNA: TGTGCCAGCAGCCCTTGGGGTGGCCTAGCGCCCTCCTACAATGAGCAGTTCTTC. Its protein product is CASSPWGGLAPSYNEQFF. V and J are TRBV9 and TRBJ2-1, with D tentatively TRBD2 (6 bases). The V end was cut by 4 bases, the J end by 0 bases, with 20 bases between. The CDR3 sequence is 18 residues long. From germline, CDR1 is SGDLS and CDR2 YYNGEE. The whole variable domain, remainder taken from reference TRBV9 and TRBJ2-1, is DSGVTQTPKHLITATGQRVTLRCSPRSGDLSVYWYQQSLDQGLQFLIQYYNGEERAKGNILERFSAQQFPDLHSELNLSSLELGDSALYFCASSPWGGLAPSYNEQFFGPGTRLTVL.

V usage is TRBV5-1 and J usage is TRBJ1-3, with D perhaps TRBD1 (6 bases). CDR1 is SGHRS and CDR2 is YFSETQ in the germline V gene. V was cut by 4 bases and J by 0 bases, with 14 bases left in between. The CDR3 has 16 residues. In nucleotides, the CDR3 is TGCGCCAGCAGCCGGACAGACCCTTACTCTGGAAACACCATATATTTT. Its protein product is CASSRTDPYSGNTIYF.

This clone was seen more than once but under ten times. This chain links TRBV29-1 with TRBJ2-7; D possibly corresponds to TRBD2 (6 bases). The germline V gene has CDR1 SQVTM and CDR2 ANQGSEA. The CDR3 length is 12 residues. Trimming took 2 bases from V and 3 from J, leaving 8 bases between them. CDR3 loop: CSVETGSYEQYF. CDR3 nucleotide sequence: TGCAGCGTTGAAACCGGGAGCTACGAGCAGTACTTC.

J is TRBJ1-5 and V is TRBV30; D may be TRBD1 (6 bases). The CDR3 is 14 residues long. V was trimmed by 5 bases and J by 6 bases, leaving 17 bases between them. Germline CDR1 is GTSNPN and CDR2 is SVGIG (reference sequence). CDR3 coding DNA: TGTGCCTGGGGTTCAGGGGCTTCAACTCAGCCCCAGCATTTT. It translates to CAWGSGASTQPQHF.

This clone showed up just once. Here the CDR3 reads CASSDRVDSGANVLTF. The CDR3 nucleotides read TGTGCCAGCAGTGACCGGGTGGACTCTGGGGCCAACGTCCTGACTTTC. V gene TRBV6-4 combines with J gene TRBJ2-6, with D unresolved. Trimming shortened V by 2 bases and J by 0 bases, and 8 bases separated the two germline ends. Germline V lookup: CDR1 MRHNA, CDR2 SNTAGT. The CDR3 loop spans 16 amino acids.

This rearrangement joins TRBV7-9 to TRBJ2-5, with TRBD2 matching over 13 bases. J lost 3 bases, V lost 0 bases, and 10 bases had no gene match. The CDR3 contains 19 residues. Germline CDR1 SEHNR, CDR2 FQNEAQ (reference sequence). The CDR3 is CASSLAGGLAGTPKETQYF. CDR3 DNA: TGTGCCAGCAGCTTAGCTGGGGGACTAGCGGGAACCCCAAAAGAGACCCAGTACTTC.

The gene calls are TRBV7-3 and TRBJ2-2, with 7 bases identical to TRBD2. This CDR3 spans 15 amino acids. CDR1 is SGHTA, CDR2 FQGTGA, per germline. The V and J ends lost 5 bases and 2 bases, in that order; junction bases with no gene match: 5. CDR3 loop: CASSPGTTNTGELFF. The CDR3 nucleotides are TGTGCCAGCAGCCCAGGGACTACTAACACCGGGGAGCTGTTTTTT.

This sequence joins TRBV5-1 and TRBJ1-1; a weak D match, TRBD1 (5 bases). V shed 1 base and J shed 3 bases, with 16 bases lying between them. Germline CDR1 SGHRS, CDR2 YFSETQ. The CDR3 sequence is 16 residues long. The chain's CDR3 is CASSLNGPLQDTEAFF. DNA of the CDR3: TGCGCCAGCAGCTTGAATGGTCCACTACAGGACACTGAAGCTTTCTTT.

CDR3 sequence: CASSASGNTEAFF. The CDR3 DNA is TGTGCCAGCAGTGCCAGCGGGAACACTGAAGCTTTCTTT. The chain couples TRBV2 to TRBJ1-1; D gene uncertain. Trimming took off 4 bases at V and 1 base at J, with 7 bases between the two ends. This CDR3 spans 13 amino acids. Germline V gene sequence: CDR1 SNHLY, CDR2 FYNNEI.

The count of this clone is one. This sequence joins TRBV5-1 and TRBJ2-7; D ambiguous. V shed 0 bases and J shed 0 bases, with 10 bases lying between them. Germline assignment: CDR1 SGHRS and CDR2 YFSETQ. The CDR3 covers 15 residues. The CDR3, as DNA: TGCGCCAGCAGCTTGGACAGTTCCAGCTCCTACGAGCAGTACTTC. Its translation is CASSLDSSSSYEQYF.

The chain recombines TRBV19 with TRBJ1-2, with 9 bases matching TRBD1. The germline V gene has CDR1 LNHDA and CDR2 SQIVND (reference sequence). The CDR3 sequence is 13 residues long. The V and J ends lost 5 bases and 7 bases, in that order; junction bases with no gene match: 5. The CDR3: CASSPGQGSGYTF. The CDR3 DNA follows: TGTGCCAGTAGTCCGGGACAGGGTAGTGGCTACACCTTC.

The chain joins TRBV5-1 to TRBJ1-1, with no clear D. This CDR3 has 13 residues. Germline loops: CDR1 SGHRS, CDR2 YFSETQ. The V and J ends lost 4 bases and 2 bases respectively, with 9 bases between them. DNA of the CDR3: TGCGCCAGCAGCCTGACACTTAACACTGAAGCTTTCTTT. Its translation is CASSLTLNTEAFF. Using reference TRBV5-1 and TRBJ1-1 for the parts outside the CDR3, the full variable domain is KAGVTQTPRYLIKTRGQQVTLSCSPISGHRSVSWYQQTPGQGLQFLFEYFSETQRNKGNFPGRFSGRQFSNSRSEMNVSTLELGDSALYLCASSLTLNTEAFFGQGTRLTVV.

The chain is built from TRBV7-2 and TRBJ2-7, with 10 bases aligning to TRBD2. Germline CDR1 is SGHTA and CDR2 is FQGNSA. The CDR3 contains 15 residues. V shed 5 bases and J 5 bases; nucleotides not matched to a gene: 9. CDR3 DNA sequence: TGTGCCAGCAGCCCTAGCGGGAGTCCCCCCGACGAGCAGTACTTC. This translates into CASSPSGSPPDEQYF. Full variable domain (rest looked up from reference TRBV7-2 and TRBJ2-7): GAGVSQSPSNKVTEKGKDVELRCDPISGHTALYWYRQSLGQGLEFLIYFQGNSAPDKSGLPSDRFSAERTGGSVSTLTIQRTQQEDSAVYLCASSPSGSPPDEQYFGPGTRLTVT.

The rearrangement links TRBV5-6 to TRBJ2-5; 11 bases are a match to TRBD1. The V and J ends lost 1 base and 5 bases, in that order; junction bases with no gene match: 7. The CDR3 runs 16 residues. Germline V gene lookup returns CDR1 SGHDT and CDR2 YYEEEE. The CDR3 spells CASSLTGQGVMETQYF. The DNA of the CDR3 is TGTGCCAGCAGCTTGACGGGACAGGGGGTGATGGAGACCCAGTACTTC. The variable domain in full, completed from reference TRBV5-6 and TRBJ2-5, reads DAGVTQSPTHLIKTRGQQVTLRCSPKSGHDTVSWYQQALGQGPQFIFQYYEEEERQRGNFPDRFSGHQFPNYSSELNVNALLLGDSALYLCASSLTGQGVMETQYFGPGTRLLVL.

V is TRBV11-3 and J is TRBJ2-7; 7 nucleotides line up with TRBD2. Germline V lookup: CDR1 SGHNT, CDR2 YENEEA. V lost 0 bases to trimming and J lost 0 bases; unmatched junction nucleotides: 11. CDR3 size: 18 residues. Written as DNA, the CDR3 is TGTGCCAGCAGCTTAGAAGCTAGCGGTCATTCCAGCTCCTACGAGCAGTACTTC. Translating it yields CASSLEASGHSSSYEQYF.